This T cell receptor beta chain was obtained from a study of cytomegalovirus exposure and HLA in healthy donors (dated by TCRdb to about 2017). General notes on the study: An earlier analysis of around 600 of the donors reported about 250 Gb of sequence data and about 100 million unique TCR beta sequences from about 180 million T cells. Rather than using new phenotypic data, the later analysis identified candidate immune exposures from TCR beta sequences and from how often those sequences occurred across donors. The study was designed to test whether signatures of past pathogen exposure could be identified by cataloging public T cell receptors. A later analysis re-analyzed previously published TCR beta repertoires from about 730 donors and added high-resolution HLA genotyping to study TCR occurrence patterns. A separate validation cohort of approximately 120 different subjects was used in addition to the approximately 700-subject first cohort. An earlier analysis of approximately 630 of the donors applied high-throughput TCR beta sequencing to assess whether each TCR beta V gene segment acted as functional or pseudogenic. Among about 370 genotyped donors of the cohort, an average of roughly 230,000 unique TCR beta nucleotide sequences was sequenced per donor, of which about 18% were non-productive. HLA typing included class I and class II loci at four-digit resolution. Every repertoire in the discovery cohort had been generated on one and the same sequencing platform. The T cell repertoires of 666 subjects were profiled by immunosequencing and related to cytomegalovirus serostatus. Around 320 gigabases of sequencing data and some 85 million unique TCR sequences were included in an early release covering roughly 600 HLA-typed donors. Donor age, sex, ethnicity and CMV serostatus were compiled alongside the repertoire data. To predict cytomegalovirus infection status, the study combined high-throughput TCR immunosequencing, statistical association of individual TCRs with disease status, and machine learning. Among the 398 genotyped donors, about 83% belonged to the genetic ancestry cluster associated with self-reported Caucasian donors. The number of donors typed differed by locus, with about 620-630 for A, B, C, DRB1 and DQB1, 522 for DQA1, 600 to 610 for DPA1, and some 440 for DPB1. Roughly 5 DR-DQ haplotypes were treated as single units for association and clustering because of strong linkage in the cohort. A later genetic analysis took genome-wide SNP genotypes for about 55% of the 666 donors and used that subset as a discovery cohort.

What the study reported, not specific to this receptor: Correlated functional status among segregating V segments might reflect linkage disequilibrium, but an unknown experimental factor could not be ruled out. In a later analysis, several top co-occurrence clusters were reported to appear linked to parvovirus B19, influenza, CMV and Epstein-Barr virus. The 87-base-pair reads could not distinguish some IMGT-functional V segments, including TRBV6-2 and TRBV6-3, so those segments were excluded. When HLA alleles, especially DR and DQ, strongly co-occurred, TCR associations were difficult to assign to individual alleles. According to a later analysis, TCR association rates differed among HLA loci, with DRB1 alleles showing the most associated TCRs and HLA-C alleles showing the fewest. An association between a missense DCLRE1C variant and V-gene and J-gene trimming of TCR beta chains was found in a later genetic analysis and replicated in an independent cohort. The study gave a list of more than 150 TCR beta chains associated with cytomegalovirus. An earlier analysis of approximately 540 of the donors showed that most TCR beta V segments appeared in productive rearrangements either about 87% or about 30% of the time, which broadly matched IMGT annotations. The earlier analysis of about 600 of the donors excluded fewer than 20 rarely observed V segments, including chromosome 9 orphons, because counts were too low. In a later genetic analysis, fewer N-insertions in productive TCRs were reported among donors in an Asian-associated ancestry cluster than the approximately 670-donor mean. In both the original and validation cohorts, the classifier was reported to diagnose cytomegalovirus status with high specificity and sensitivity. In vitro tests confirmed that three of the cytomegalovirus-associated TCR beta chains recognize cytomegalovirus antigens. HLA typing was unavailable for some donors at each locus, so association tests used only the typed subset. Immune exposure information for the cohort was limited to CMV serostatus. A group of highly shared sequence variants was considered likely to be a technical artifact of the sequencing pipeline. Across donors, most TCR sequences were observed very rarely, whereas some public TCRs were present in many individuals. Compared with equally common non-associated chains, HLA-associated TCR beta chains in a later analysis were more clonally expanded and had lower generation probabilities. Specific HLA alleles were associated with over 15,000 TCR beta sequences at a false discovery rate of 0.05 in a later analysis. A later analysis found that most CMV-associated TCR beta chains appeared HLA-restricted, with HLA associations seemingly driven largely by CMV exposure. Sequencing depth was assumed to be roughly uniform across donors in the presence/absence analyses, though that assumption may not hold. This cohort had only TCR beta chains sequenced, and the lack of alpha or paired-chain data limited which features could be detected. The authors suggested that the approach could potentially be generalized to other disease states and immunological phenotypes. A further reported finding was that TCR beta sequences accurately predicted the HLA-A and HLA-B alleles for most subjects in the first cohort.

This clone was picked up a small number of times. This receptor's antigen is unknown. Qualities for individual bases were not recorded, and no much larger clone is one base off. Trimming costs V 5 bases and J 4 bases, and their ends lie 12 bases apart. Via the germline V gene, CDR1 is SGHTA and CDR2 FQGNSA. Its CDR3 holds 14 amino acids, cysteine through phenylalanine. The CDR3 DNA has 42 bases and is translated from base 1. Libraries were built with the immunoSEQ multiplex PCR assay. For the multiplex PCR, a mixture combining 60 forward primers for TCR Vbeta segments and 13 reverse primers for TCR Jbeta segments was used. Amplification of the CDR3 region of rearranged TCR beta genes was performed with a multiplex PCR assay on genomic DNA. The Illumina HiSeq System was used to sequence the amplified TCR beta libraries as 87-base-pair reads. The authors' analysis ran thus. A later analysis counted 65 million to 90 million unique TCR beta chains across the roughly 700 repertoires, and around 12 million of these chains were shared by at least two donors. A nearest-neighbor algorithm error-corrected the raw reads and collapsed the reads into unique sequences, merging closely related sequences to remove PCR and sequencing errors. To assign V, D and J gene segments, CDR3 sequences were aligned to IMGT reference sequences. For a sequence to be retained, at least a six-nucleotide match to both a V gene segment and a J gene segment was required. Rearrangements were classified as productive when the CDR3 lacked stop codons and remained in frame with V and J, and all other rearrangements were classified as non-productive. Following IMGT convention, CDR3 was defined as the stretch from the second conserved V-encoded cysteine to the conserved J-encoded phenylalanine. Sequences without an unambiguous match to a single V gene segment were excluded from the earlier analysis of 450 to 650 of the donors. An earlier analysis of almost 600 of the donors classified V segments as functional when productive rearrangements were above 56.7% and as segregating when the standard deviation between donors was above 5%. A statistical classification framework was developed to diagnose cytomegalovirus status using the catalog of TCR beta chain sequences. V and J gene assignment, in a later analysis, came from comparing TCR nucleotide sequences with IMGT/GENE-DB human TR gene sequences. Using the TCRdist pipeline, a later analysis assigned CDR3 sequences along with most-parsimonious VDJ recombination scenarios. In a later analysis, each TCR beta chain was defined by its CDR3 amino acid sequence together with its V-gene family, and reads lacking a unique V-gene family were excluded. As a way to deal with suspected cross-contamination and a sequencing artifact, a later analysis dropped roughly 600 nucleotide sequences that were highly shared and had low generation probability. In a later analysis, a clonal expansion index for each public chain was calculated from normalized within-repertoire ranks of inferred template counts. Generation probabilities in a later analysis came from a VDJ recombination model fitted to out-of-frame rearrangements, and those results were checked against IGoR. Hypergeometric tests were used in a later analysis to score TCR-TCR, TCR-HLA and TCR-CMV co-occurrence, with a repertoire-size bias correction applied to the TCR pairs. A later analysis estimated false discovery rates by permuting HLA or CMV assignments 20 times. In a later analysis, co-occurring TCRs were grouped using DBSCAN, and TCRdist sequence similarity was added for clustering within HLA-allele-positive subsets. Repertoires with fewer than 30,000 or more than 120,000 public chains, plus five repertoires with anomalous nucleotide sharing, were excluded from co-occurrence clustering. Drawn from immuneACCESS, this table holds only the in-frame rearrangements with V and J called that TCRdb kept. Clones are partly lost; checked studies trace under half to an unresolved V gene and leave the rest unexplained. From that table come the V and J calls and clone size; the DNA was used to work out D and trimming. Here the sample has some 150,000 clones; about 88% occur a single time. Together, the top ten hold more than 2% of the sample.

The cohort comprised 710 or so healthy bone marrow donors. Cohort members were all nominally healthy when sampled, although unrecorded immune exposures were likely present. The donor tested CMV seronegative and was one of the 352 seronegative cohort members. A peripheral blood sample was provided by each donor, and peripheral blood mononuclear cells were used for TCR beta sequencing. The Qiagen DNeasy Blood Extraction Kit was used to extract genomic DNA from the blood cell samples. Specimen: PBMCs. The TCR was taken from a woman under 30 in good health and CMV-seronegative. Here the chain combines TRBV7-2 and TRBJ2-1, with TRBD1 tentatively as D gene (6 bases match). CDR3 region: CASSLGQHYNEQFF. The DNA sequence is as follows: TGTGCCAGCAGCCTCGGACAGCATTACAATGAGCAGTTCTTC.